Shown below are 10 T cell receptor beta chains from a single sample sequenced in a study of shared clonotypes between healthy human individuals. Only in-frame clones appear in the TCRdb table, and some are missing; sequencing was by immunoSEQ multiplex PCR. The sample records about 1.1 million clones, 70% to 80% being singletons. Material for sequencing was memory CD4+ T cells from PBMCs. As for subset: CD45RA-negative fraction. The receptors here all came from a man aged 18-30 years in good health. Some clones in this sample may be carry-over from other donors' samples.

This clone was seen more than once but under ten times. The gene calls are TRBV5-1 and TRBJ1-5; 9 nucleotides agree with TRBD1. The CDR3 is 15 residues long. CDR1 is SGHRS, CDR2 YFSETQ, per germline. V trimming: 0 bases; J trimming: 4 bases; junction bases outside the gene matches: 2. This CDR3 reads CASSLEGTGNQPQHF. The CDR3 DNA reads TGCGCCAGCAGCTTGGAAGGGACAGGGAATCAGCCCCAGCATTTT.

To note about this clone: This same CDR3 is encoded by further DNA sequences in the sample. The chain combines TRBV20-1 with TRBJ1-1, with D maybe TRBD1 (6 bases). In germline, CDR1 is DFQATT, CDR2 SNEGSKA (reference sequence). This CDR3 has 11 amino acids. Trimming took off 6 bases at V and 5 bases at J, with 10 bases between the two ends. CDR3 DNA sequence: TGCAGTGCAACAGGGCGGACTGAAGCTTTCTTT. It codes for CSATGRTEAFF.

The chain is built from TRBV28 and TRBJ2-1; 7 bases match TRBD1. The germline gives CDR1 MDHEN, CDR2 SYDVKM. The CDR3 is 15 residues long. V lost 2 bases, J lost 6 bases, and 7 bases stayed unmatched. The CDR3 DNA reads as TGTGCCAGCAGTTTAACCGGGACAGTTGGCAATGAGCAGTTCTTC. Translation: CASSLTGTVGNEQFF. The variable domain in full, with the rest retrieved from reference TRBV28 and TRBJ2-1, is DVKVTQSSRYLVKRTGEKVFLECVQDMDHENMFWYRQDPGLGLRLIYFSYDVKMKEKGDIPEGYSVSREKKERFSLILESASTNQTSMYLCASSLTGTVGNEQFFGPGTRLTVL.

The rearrangement links TRBV5-6 to TRBJ2-5; TRBD2 matches 10 bases. This CDR3 contains 14 residues. Germline CDR1 is SGHDT and CDR2 is YYEEEE. J was trimmed by 6 bases and V by 4 bases; bases with no gene match: 6. The DNA of the CDR3 is TGTGCCAGCAGCACCCTAGCGGGGGTAAAGACCCAGTACTTC. It yields the protein CASSTLAGVKTQYF.

This chain links TRBV6-1 with TRBJ1-1; D not certain. CDR1 MNHNS and CDR2 SASEGT come from the germline V gene. The CDR3 spans 13 residues. Between the trimmed V and J ends, which lost 1 base and 3 bases, there was a span of 6 bases. DNA of the CDR3: TGTGCCAGCAGTGAAGAGGCCCACACTGAAGCTTTCTTT. This gives the protein CASSEEAHTEAFF.

This clone was seen many times. J is TRBJ2-5 and V is TRBV7-9, with a tentative D call TRBD2 (6 bases). Germline V gene lookup returns CDR1 SEHNR and CDR2 FQNEAQ (reference sequence). The V end lost 2 bases, the J end lost 12 bases, and 13 bases lay between the germline ends. The CDR3 length is 12 residues. This chain's CDR3 is CASSLPWTMEYF. The DNA of the CDR3 is TGTGCCAGCAGCTTACCCTGGACTATGGAGTACTTC.

This sequence joins TRBV5-4 and TRBJ2-5; 9 bases align to TRBD2. Trimming at V came to 5 bases and at J to 0 bases, leaving 8 bases not matched to a gene. The CDR3 length is 16 residues. Germline V gives CDR1 SGHNT, CDR2 YYREEE (reference sequence). CDR3 sequence (DNA): TGTGCCAGCAGGCAAGGACTAGCGCTAAACCAAGAGACCCAGTACTTC. Translating it yields CASRQGLALNQETQYF.

This clone was recorded a few times. The chain carries TRBV12-5 and TRBJ2-3, with D maybe TRBD1 (6 bases). The V gene's germline CDR1 is LGHNT and CDR2 FRNRAP. This CDR3 contains 14 residues. V lost 5 bases, J lost 4 bases, and 13 bases lay in between. CDR3 DNA: TGTGCTAGTGGTCCGCAGGACAGTGCAGATACGCAGTATTTT. It codes for CASGPQDSADTQYF.

The chain uses TRBV9 and TRBJ1-2, with 7 positions matching TRBD1. With 4 bases clipped from V and 2 bases from J, the junction kept 11 bases outside the gene matches. The CDR3 runs 16 residues. CDR1 is SGDLS and CDR2 is YYNGEE in the germline V gene. As DNA, the CDR3 is TGTGCCAGCAGCCCCGGGAGGGGGCATGGAAACTATGGCTACACCTTC. Its translation: CASSPGRGHGNYGYTF.

This clone has a handful of counts. The gene calls are TRBV4-1 and TRBJ1-4, with D possibly being TRBD1 (5 bases). Germline CDR1 is MGHRA and CDR2 is YSYEKL. V lost 2 bases to trimming and J lost 0 bases, with 10 bases between them. The CDR3 consists of 16 residues. The CDR3 region has the DNA TGCGCCAGCAGCCAACTCCTAGGGGCAACTAATGAAAAACTGTTTTTT. It specifies CASSQLLGATNEKLFF.